This T cell receptor beta chain was identified in a study of shared clonotypes between healthy human individuals. Study results and limitations: Rarefaction curves obtained for sorted subsets showed sequencing incomplete despite large depth.

Comments on this clone: The antigen remains unidentified.

V shed 5 bases and J shed 8 bases, with 16 bases lying between them. This CDR3 spans 14 amino acids. The germline V gene has CDR1 SSHAT and CDR2 FNYEAQ (reference sequence). Generated by immunoSEQ multiplex PCR, the TCRdb table keeps only in-frame clones and is missing some. The sample lists about 1 million clones, 70% to 80% occurring once. The receptor was derived from a man aged 18 to 29 in good health. Some clones in this sample may be carry-over from other donors' samples. The V gene is TRBV7-7, the J gene TRBJ2-1, with D tentatively TRBD1 or TRBD2 (5 bases each). The sample taken for sequencing was memory CD4+ T cells from PBMCs. Subset noted: CD45RA-negative fraction. Here the CDR3 DNA reads TGTGCCAGCAGCCCCGTTGTTAGGGACGATGAGCAGTTCTTC. Encoded protein: CASSPVVRDDEQFF. The full variable domain, completed using reference TRBV7-7 and TRBJ2-1, is GAGVSQSPRYKVTKRGQDVTLRCDPISSHATLYWYQQALGQGPEFLTYFNYEAQPDKSGLPSDRFSAERPEGSISTLTIQRTEQRDSAMYRCASSPVVRDDEQFFGPGTRLTVL.